Listed below are T cell receptor beta chains from one sample, sequenced in a study of cytomegalovirus exposure and HLA in healthy donors. Here immunoSEQ multiplex PCR was the method, and the copy in TCRdb shows in-frame clones only, minus some. The table includes hundreds of thousands of clones, roughly 78% detected once. Sequenced: PBMCs. The receptors originated from a boy aged 5-17 years in good health and CMV-seronegative. Both conserved end residues are part of each CDR3. Each record gives: J gene, V gene, D gene, clone size, CDR3 DNA, CDR3 protein. The D gene is left open where the match is weak. Expanded clones get a size class; other rows say once, few or many, or leave the size out.

TRBJ1-2,TRBV7-2,NA,NA,TGTGCCAGCAGCGGGGGGGCGGGGTATGGCTACACCTTC,CASSGGAGYGYTF
TRBJ2-7,TRBV10-3,NA,once,TGTGCCATCAGTGGGAGCGACAGCTACGAGCAGTACTTC,CAISGSDSYEQYF
TRBJ1-6,TRBV10-3,NA,NA,TGTGCCATCAGTGGACAGCAAGATAATTCACCCCTCCACTTT,CAISGQQDNSPLHF
TRBJ2-5,TRBV11-2,NA,few,TGTGCCAGCAGCTTAGTAATAGAGACCCAGTACTTC,CASSLVIETQYF
TRBJ1-1,TRBV6-6,NA,NA,TGTGCCAGCAGTTACTCGAGGTGGAACACTGAAGCTTTCTTT,CASSYSRWNTEAFF
TRBJ2-7,TRBV6-5,NA,NA,TGTGCCAGCAGAACGGACATTTGGGCCTACGAGCAGTACTTC,CASRTDIWAYEQYF
TRBJ2-1,TRBV11-2,NA,NA,TGTGCCAGCAGCTTTCGGGTTAATGAGCAGTTCTTC,CASSFRVNEQFF
TRBJ2-5,TRBV25-1,TRBD2,NA,TGTGCCAGCAGTGCGGGCGGGGGGGAGACCCAGTACTTC,CASSAGGGETQYF
TRBJ2-7,TRBV6-5,TRBD1,NA,TGTGCCAGCAGTCTAACAGGGGCCCCGGACTACGAGCAGTACTTC,CASSLTGAPDYEQYF
TRBJ2-7,TRBV7-7,NA,NA,TGTGCTAGCAGCTCCGCCCACGGGTACGAGCAGTACTTC,CASSSAHGYEQYF
TRBJ1-2,TRBV2,NA,NA,TGTGCCAGCAGTGCGGGGCAGGGGCGTGGCTACACCTTC,CASSAGQGRGYTF
TRBJ1-1,TRBV29-1,NA,NA,TGCAGCGTTGATAAGGGAGGTGGGGAAGCTTTCTTT,CSVDKGGGEAFF
TRBJ2-7,TRBV25-1,TRBD2,NA,TGTGCCAGCAGTGAGGGAGCGGGGGATGGCGAGCAGTACTTC,CASSEGAGDGEQYF
TRBJ1-1,TRBV19,TRBD1,NA,TGTGCCAGTAGTACTACAGGGGACACTGAAGCTTTCTTT,CASSTTGDTEAFF
TRBJ2-7,TRBV10-1,NA,NA,TGCGCCAGCAGTGAGTCGTCAGGGGCTCGCGAGCAGTACTTC,CASSESSGAREQYF
TRBJ1-2,TRBV4-1,TRBD1,NA,TGCGCCAGCAGACTCACCGGGACAGGGGACTTTAACTATGGCTACACCTTC,CASRLTGTGDFNYGYTF
TRBJ2-7,TRBV6-1,NA,NA,TGTGCCAGCAGTGAAGGATCAGGGCTTAGATACGAGCAGTACTTC,CASSEGSGLRYEQYF
TRBJ2-3,TRBV7-6,TRBD2,NA,TGTGCCAGCAGCTTAGATTCCGCTAGCGGGAGAACAGATACGCAGTATTTT,CASSLDSASGRTDTQYF
TRBJ2-7,TRBV6-5,TRBD2,few,TGTGCCAGCAGTTTAATCGCGGGGGGGTACGAGCAGTACTTC,CASSLIAGGYEQYF
TRBJ2-2,TRBV5-4,NA,NA,TGTGCCAGCAGCTTGGATAGTGTCGGTCTCAACACCGGGGAGCTGTTTTTT,CASSLDSVGLNTGELFF
TRBJ2-5,TRBV7-7,TRBD2,NA,TGTGCCAGCAGCTTAATAGCGGGAGGGGGAGAGACCCAGTACTTC,CASSLIAGGGETQYF
TRBJ2-1,TRBV7-6,NA,NA,TGTGCCAGCAGCTTAGGTGGGGGGTCTCACCGGTTCAATGAGCAGTTCTTC,CASSLGGGSHRFNEQFF
TRBJ2-5,TRBV6-8,TRBD2,NA,TGTGCCAGCAGCCACCGGTTGCTAGCGGGCTCGAGGGGGGAAGAGACCCAGTACTTC,CASSHRLLAGSRGEETQYF
TRBJ2-6,TRBV29-1,NA,NA,TGCAGCGTAGTACTCACAGGGCGTGGGGCCAACGTCCTGACTTTC,CSVVLTGRGANVLTF
TRBJ2-7,TRBV2,NA,few,TGTGCCAGCAGTGAAAACTCCCTCTACGAGCAGTACTTC,CASSENSLYEQYF
TRBJ2-7,TRBV4-1,TRBD1,few,TGCGCCAGCAGCCAGGGACAGGTGGATGGACACGAGCAGTACTTC,CASSQGQVDGHEQYF
TRBJ1-6,TRBV30,NA,NA,TGTGCCTGGAGTAACCGGGACACCAATTCACCCCTCCACTTT,CAWSNRDTNSPLHF
TRBJ2-2,TRBV13,NA,NA,TGTGCCAGCAGCTTAGGGTTCCTAGCGACGGGGAACACCGGGGAGCTGTTTTTT,CASSLGFLATGNTGELFF
TRBJ1-6,TRBV6-1,NA,NA,TGTGCCAGCAGTGAGCGGATGTATAATTCACCCCTCCACTTT,CASSERMYNSPLHF
TRBJ1-3,TRBV6-5,NA,NA,TGTGCCAGCAGTTACTCGAGCGTCCAAAACACCATATATTTT,CASSYSSVQNTIYF
TRBJ2-7,TRBV6-1,TRBD1,NA,TGTGCCAGCAGTGAAGGGATGGGACAGGGAACCTACGAGCAGTACTTC,CASSEGMGQGTYEQYF
TRBJ1-1,TRBV6-1,NA,NA,TGTGCCAGCAGTGAAGTAGGAGGGAACACTGAAGCTTTCTTT,CASSEVGGNTEAFF
TRBJ2-1,TRBV2,NA,once,TGTGCCAGCATGCTACAGAGCTCCTACAATGAGCAGTTCTTC,CASMLQSSYNEQFF
TRBJ1-2,TRBV13,TRBD1,once,TGTGCCAGCAGCTTCCCTCAGGGGGCGTATGGCTACACCTTC,CASSFPQGAYGYTF
TRBJ1-2,TRBV5-4,NA,NA,TGTGCCAGCAGCGCGATATCTGGACAGAGATATGGCTACACCTTC,CASSAISGQRYGYTF
TRBJ1-2,TRBV6-5,NA,NA,TGTGCCAGCAGCCGAGGGGGGGGGAAGTTATACTACACCTTC,CASSRGGGKLYYTF
TRBJ2-1,TRBV5-6,TRBD2,NA,TGTGCCAGCAGCTTCGGCGGGAGGGCCAGAAATGAGCAGTTCTTC,CASSFGGRARNEQFF
TRBJ1-2,TRBV12-5,TRBD1,NA,TGTGCTAGTGGTTTTTGGATGGGGATGACAGGGGACGGCTACACCTTC,CASGFWMGMTGDGYTF
TRBJ2-7,TRBV6-5,NA,NA,TGTGCCAGCAGCCGGGATGCCCCCTACGAGCAGTACTTC,CASSRDAPYEQYF
TRBJ1-5,TRBV7-6,NA,once,TGTGCCAGCAGCCAAGAGGGGCGGGGTCAGCCCCAGCATTTT,CASSQEGRGQPQHF
TRBJ2-7,TRBV6-4,TRBD2,NA,TGTGCCAGCAGTCCTAGCGGGACATCCTACGAGCAGTACTTC,CASSPSGTSYEQYF
TRBJ1-1,TRBV5-6,NA,NA,TGTGCCAGCAGCTTGGGGCCCACGAACACTGAAGCTTTCTTT,CASSLGPTNTEAFF
TRBJ2-1,TRBV7-8,NA,NA,TGTGCCAGCAGCTACCGGGTCCCACACAGGGAGCAGTTCTTC,CASSYRVPHREQFF
TRBJ2-7,TRBV30,NA,NA,TGTGCCTGGAGTGTACCTCCCAGTGCGGACGAGCAGTACTTC,CAWSVPPSADEQYF
TRBJ1-5,TRBV4-2,TRBD1,NA,TGTGCCAGCAGCCAACTGGACAGGGCTGGGCCCCAGCATTTT,CASSQLDRAGPQHF
TRBJ2-1,TRBV6-5,NA,once,TGTGCCAGCAGTTTTGCCCGCACACGGAGGGGTGAGCAGTTCTTC,CASSFARTRRGEQFF
TRBJ2-6,TRBV6-6,NA,few,TGTGCCAGCAGGCGGGGCAAGTTCTCTGGGGCCAACGTCCTGACTTTC,CASRRGKFSGANVLTF
TRBJ2-7,TRBV14,NA,few,TGTGCCAGCAGCCAAAGCCGGGATTTCTACGAGCAGTACTTC,CASSQSRDFYEQYF
TRBJ2-1,TRBV27,TRBD2,once,TGTGCCAGCAGTTTTTTTATTCCCGGGGGGGCATACAATGAGCAGTTCTTC,CASSFFIPGGAYNEQFF
TRBJ2-7,TRBV13,NA,NA,TGTGCCAGCAGCTTATCGGGGGAAACCCTTGTCTACGAGCAGTACTTC,CASSLSGETLVYEQYF
TRBJ1-2,TRBV7-2,NA,NA,TGTGCCAGCAGCTTTTTAAGAGTCGAGGGCTACACCTTC,CASSFLRVEGYTF
TRBJ1-6,TRBV29-1,NA,NA,TGCAGCTTTCGGAGCTCCTATAATTCACCCCTCCACTTT,CSFRSSYNSPLHF
TRBJ2-7,TRBV18,TRBD1,NA,TGTGCCAGCTCACCATTGCCAGGGGGCTACGAGCAGTACTTC,CASSPLPGGYEQYF
TRBJ1-1,TRBV30,TRBD1,few,TGTGCCGGCACCGGGACAGGGGGCAGAAAGGCTTTCTTT,CAGTGTGGRKAFF
TRBJ1-5,TRBV25-1,NA,NA,TGTGCCAGCAGTGAACCTAATCAGCCCCAGCATTTT,CASSEPNQPQHF
TRBJ2-7,TRBV7-9,NA,few,TGTGCCAGCAGCTCAGGGAAATGGCGATACGAGCAGTACTTC,CASSSGKWRYEQYF
TRBJ2-6,TRBV11-3,NA,NA,TGTGCCAGCAGCTTAGCTGGTACGGAGGGGGCCAACGTCCTGACTTTC,CASSLAGTEGANVLTF
TRBJ1-2,TRBV7-9,NA,NA,TGTTCCAGCAGCTACAGCCTCCTCTATGGCTACACCTTC,CSSSYSLLYGYTF
TRBJ2-1,TRBV7-9,TRBD2,NA,TGTGCCAGCAGCTTAGGATCACTAGCGGGAGGAGAGCAGTTCTTC,CASSLGSLAGGEQFF
TRBJ2-5,TRBV20-1,NA,NA,TGCAGTGCTAGAGTAGGGGCCCAGTACTTC,CSARVGAQYF